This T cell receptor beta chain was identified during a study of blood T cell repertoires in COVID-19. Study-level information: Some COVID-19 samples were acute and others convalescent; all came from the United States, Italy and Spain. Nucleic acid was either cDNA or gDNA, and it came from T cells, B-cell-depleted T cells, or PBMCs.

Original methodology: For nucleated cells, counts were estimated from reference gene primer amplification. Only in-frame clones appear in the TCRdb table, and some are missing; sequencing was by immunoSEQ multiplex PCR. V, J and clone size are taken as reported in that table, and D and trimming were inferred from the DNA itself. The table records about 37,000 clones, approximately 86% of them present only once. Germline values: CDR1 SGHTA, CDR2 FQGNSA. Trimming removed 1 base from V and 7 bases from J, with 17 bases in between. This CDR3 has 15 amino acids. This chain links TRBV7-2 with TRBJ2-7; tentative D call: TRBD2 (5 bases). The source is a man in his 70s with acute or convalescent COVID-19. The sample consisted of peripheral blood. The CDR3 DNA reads TGTGCCAGCAGCTTAGAACGTGTGAACACGGGGGAGCAGTACTTC. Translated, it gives CASSLERVNTGEQYF.